The 25 T cell receptor beta chains listed next were all sequenced from one sample in a study of post-analysis software for immune sequencing data. The authors incorporated unique molecular identifiers into the TCR beta cDNA libraries. TCRdb reanalysed the PCR reads using MiXCR and keeps one entry per CDR3 protein. The sample comprises about 260,000 distinct CDR3 sequences, 36% of which are singletons, and under 5.5% rests with the top ten. Whole-study findings and limits: A few TRBV segments were significantly more frequent in patients than in controls. TRBV5-6, TRBV5-1 and TRBV20-1 were among these segments.

These receptors have no identified antigens. Sequenced input: blood. The receptors were gathered from a girl aged 5 to 17 with multiple sclerosis.

J is TRBJ1-1 and V is TRBV18; 9 nucleotides agree with TRBD1. With V trimmed by 3 bases and J by 0 bases, 2 bases remained unmatched. There are 15 residues in the CDR3. Germline CDR1 KGHSH, CDR2 LQKENI. The CDR3 spells CASSPRTGVNTEAFF. For the CDR3, the DNA is TGTGCCAGCTCACCGAGGACAGGGGTGAACACTGAAGCTTTCTTT.

The table lists this clonotype with a few counts. A much larger clone lies a single base off, so this may be a read error. This sequence joins TRBV6-5 and TRBJ2-7; 10 nucleotides agree with TRBD1. The DNA end is more similar to TRBJ2-5, so the J call may be wrong. The CDR3 has 15 residues. Germline CDR1 reads MNHEY; CDR2 reads SVGAGI. CDR3 sequence: CASKRDRGYGETQYF. The CDR3 DNA sequence: TGTGCCAGCAAGCGGGACAGGGGTTACGGGGAGACCCAGTACTTC.

This clonotype was detected ten times or more. V gene TRBV19 combines with J gene TRBJ2-5, with TRBD1 identical over 10 bases. The CDR3 spans 15 residues. Per germline, CDR1 LNHDA and CDR2 SQIVND (reference sequence). Losses at the gene ends were 0 bases for V and 3 bases for J; bases not matched to a gene: 1. This CDR3 reads CASSIDGQGEETQYF. The CDR3, as DNA: TGTGCCAGTAGTATAGATGGACAGGGGGAAGAGACCCAGTACTTC.

This clonotype was seen at least ten times. The genes are TRBV15 and TRBJ2-5; perhaps TRBD1 as D (6 bases). In germline, CDR1 is LNHNV, CDR2 YYDKDF (reference sequence). The V gene lost 0 bases and the J gene lost 5 bases, with 16 bases spanning the gap. The CDR3 loop spans 16 amino acids. The CDR3 DNA is TGTGCCACCAGCAGAGACGGGGCAGGGGTGGACGAGACCCAGTACTTC. Its protein product is CATSRDGAGVDETQYF.

The gene calls are TRBV7-2 and TRBJ1-2; TRBD1 is a possible D gene (5 bases). Trimming removed 0 bases from V and 4 bases from J, with 9 bases in between. The germline V gene has CDR1 SGHTA and CDR2 FQGNSA. This CDR3 has 14 amino acids. The CDR3 region is CASSLAQGIYGYTF. The CDR3, as DNA: TGTGCCAGCAGCTTAGCCCAGGGTATCTATGGCTACACCTTC.

The chain combines TRBV20-1 with TRBJ1-2; no clear D gene. Germline V gene data show CDR1 as DFQATT and CDR2 as SNEGSKA (reference sequence). The V and J ends lost 6 bases and 0 bases respectively, with 17 bases between them. The CDR3 is made up of 15 amino acids. The CDR3 protein is CSAGEVSAANYGYTF. The CDR3 nucleotides read TGCAGTGCCGGAGAGGTATCGGCAGCTAACTATGGCTACACCTTC.

The chain employs TRBV30 and TRBJ2-5; TRBD2 might be the D (6 bases). Germline V gene sequence: CDR1 GTSNPN, CDR2 SVGIG (reference sequence). The CDR3 totals 14 residues. With 3 bases removed from V and 1 base from J, the gap between germline ends came to 12 bases. Written as DNA, the CDR3 is TGTGCCTGGAGCCCGGACTATTTCCAAGAGACCCAGTACTTC. Translation gives CAWSPDYFQETQYF.

This clonotype was seen repeatedly, ten times or more. The rearrangement joins TRBV5-1 to TRBJ2-3; a weak D match, TRBD2 (5 bases). The CDR3 totals 14 residues. Germline V lookup: CDR1 SGHRS, CDR2 YFSETQ. V was trimmed by 4 bases and J by 3 bases, leaving 12 bases between them. The CDR3 spells CASSAEVVTDTQYF. The CDR3 coding sequence is TGCGCCAGCAGCGCGGAGGTAGTTACAGATACGCAGTATTTT.

The rearrangement joins TRBV20-1 to TRBJ1-5; D unresolved. Trimming removed 2 bases from V and 7 bases from J, with 12 bases in between. The CDR3 loop spans 13 amino acids. The germline CDR1 and CDR2 sequences are DFQATT and SNEGSKA (reference sequence). The CDR3 nucleotides are TGCAGTGCTAGAAGGGCGTCTGAACAGCCCCAGCATTTT. It translates to CSARRASEQPQHF.

This clonotype has more than one count but fewer than ten. A read error may be the cause here, since a much bigger clone is one base away. J is TRBJ1-6 and V is TRBV6-2 or TRBV6-3; the D is unclear. The length of the CDR3 is 13 residues. In germline, CDR1 is MNHEY, CDR2 SVGEGT. CDR3 DNA sequence: TGTGCCACCACGATCTGGGCCAATTCACCCCCCCACTTT. Translating it yields CATTIWANSPPHF.

This clonotype was counted many times. This chain connects TRBV20-1 to TRBJ1-2; 8 bases fit TRBD1. From germline, CDR1 is DFQATT and CDR2 SNEGSKA (reference sequence). Trimming cost V 5 bases and J 7 bases; bases outside gene matches: 15. CDR3 length: 15 amino acids. Written as DNA, the CDR3 is TGCAGTGCTCTTCCCGGACAGGGAATCGGGAGTGGCTACACCTTC. Its translation is CSALPGQGIGSGYTF.

CDR3 sequence: CAIRARGAETQYF. The CDR3 nucleotides read TGTGCCATCAGGGCGAGGGGGGCGGAGACCCAGTACTTC. The V and J genes are TRBV10-3 and TRBJ2-5, with D perhaps given as TRBD1 or TRBD2 (6 bases each). Trimming shortened V by 6 bases and J by 5 bases, and 13 bases separated the two germline ends. Germline lookup yields CDR1 ENHRY and CDR2 SYGVKD. This CDR3 comprises 13 residues.

This clonotype was counted many times. The CDR3 nucleotides are TGTGCCAGCAGCCAACCTTCTAGCGGGCCCTACAATGAGCAGTTCTTC. This encodes CASSQPSSGPYNEQFF. The chain carries TRBV3-1 and TRBJ2-1; 8 nucleotides align to TRBD2. This CDR3 is built from 16 residues. Germline V gene data show CDR1 as LGHDT and CDR2 as YNNKEL (reference sequence). V lost 2 bases to trimming and J lost 2 bases; unmatched junction nucleotides: 5.

This clonotype occurred many times. The chain recombines TRBV10-3 with TRBJ1-4, with 8 nucleotides matching TRBD1. The germline gives CDR1 ENHRY, CDR2 SYGVKD. Losses at the gene ends were 4 bases for V and 5 bases for J; bases not matched to a gene: 0. The CDR3 contains 13 residues. This chain's CDR3 is CAISGTGNEKLFF. The CDR3 DNA reads as TGTGCCATCAGTGGGACAGGGAATGAAAAACTGTTTTTT.

This clonotype showed up many times. The genes are TRBV5-6 and TRBJ2-3; 12 bases agree with TRBD2. Trimming cost V 4 bases and J 3 bases; bases outside gene matches: 6. CDR1 SGHDT and CDR2 YYEEEE come from the germline V gene. CDR3 size: 16 residues. This CDR3 is CASSRTGLAGTDTQYF. Written as DNA, the CDR3 is TGTGCCAGCAGCAGAACCGGACTAGCGGGGACAGATACGCAGTATTTT.

For this clonotype: A much larger clone differs from this one at a single base, so this may be a read error. The CDR3 spells CASSLARPTIMDSPLHF. The CDR3 DNA reads as TGCGCCAGCAGCTTAGCCAGGCCTACCATAATGGATTCACCCCTCCACTTT. V and J are TRBV5-1 and TRBJ1-6; D not resolved. The germline gives CDR1 SGHRS, CDR2 YFSETQ. V was cut by 2 bases and J by 8 bases, with 20 bases left in between. The CDR3 consists of 17 residues.

There are a few counts of this clonotype. The J gene is TRBJ2-7, the V gene TRBV4-3, with D possibly called TRBD1 or TRBD2 (5 bases each). The germline CDR1 and CDR2 sequences are LGHNA and YSLEER. V was cut by 1 base and J by 4 bases, with 11 bases left in between. The CDR3 is made up of 14 amino acids. This CDR3 is CASSQANGAYEQYF. The CDR3 region has the DNA TGCGCCAGCAGCCAAGCCAACGGGGCTTACGAGCAGTACTTC.

V usage is TRBV20-1 and J usage is TRBJ2-3, with D possibly matching TRBD2 (5 bases). The germline V gene has CDR1 DFQATT and CDR2 SNEGSKA (reference sequence). V shed 3 bases and J shed 2 bases, with 12 bases lying between them. The CDR3 loop spans 14 amino acids. The CDR3 nucleotides are TGCAGTGCTAGGAGAGGGCATCTCACAGATACGCAGTATTTT. Translation: CSARRGHLTDTQYF.

This clonotype has a count of ten or more. The rearrangement uses TRBV4-1 and TRBJ2-1; 8 nucleotides match TRBD2. J gave up 5 bases and V 1 base, and 13 bases lay outside the gene matches. The CDR3 length is 18 residues. Germline CDR1 is MGHRA and CDR2 is YSYEKL. CDR3 DNA sequence: TGCGCCAGCAGCCAAGGACCCTTAAAGCTAGCGGGCAACAATGAGCAGTTCTTC. Its translation: CASSQGPLKLAGNNEQFF.

Ten or more counts support this clonotype. The CDR3 spells CASSLGVGSQETQYF. CDR3 bases: TGTGCCAGCAGCTTAGGGGTCGGATCGCAAGAGACCCAGTACTTC. V is TRBV5-4 and J is TRBJ2-5; D might be TRBD1 (5 bases). The V and J ends lost 2 bases and 2 bases respectively, with 13 bases between them. This CDR3 region has 15 residues. Germline-derived CDR1 and CDR2 are SGHNT and YYREEE (reference sequence).

Of note for this clonotype: A much larger clone sits a single nucleotide away, making a read error possible. The rearrangement uses TRBV28 and TRBJ1-1; TRBD1 agrees at 7 bases. The CDR3 runs to 13 residues. Germline trimming cut 4 bases from V and 3 bases from J; bases unmatched to any gene: 2. Looked up from germline, CDR1 is MDHEN and CDR2 is SYDVKM. This CDR3 reads CASSSGQDTEAFF. The CDR3 region has the DNA TGTGCCAGCAGTTCCGGACAGGACACTGAAGCTTTCTTT.

CDR3 residues: CASSSGTGTDQPQHF. Written as DNA, the CDR3 is TGTGCCAGCAGTTCGGGTACAGGGACGGATCAGCCCCAGCATTTT. This chain links TRBV6-6 with TRBJ1-5; a possible D gene is TRBD1 (6 bases). The CDR3 loop spans 15 amino acids. Germline CDR1 MNHNY, CDR2 SVGAGI (reference sequence). Trimming cost V 4 bases and J 5 bases, with 15 bases left between them.

This clonotype was seen a single time. This may arise from a read error, as a much more abundant clone is one base away. CDR3 bases: TGTGCCACCTCCACTCGGGGGTTGTCCACAGATACGCAGTATTTT. Protein product: CATSTRGLSTDTQYF. The chain couples TRBV24-1 to TRBJ2-3, with a weak D call TRBD2 (6 bases). V lost 9 bases to trimming and J lost 2 bases, with 17 bases between them. The germline V gene encodes CDR1 KGHDR and CDR2 SFDVKD. The CDR3 length is 15 residues.

Details on this clonotype: Possible read error: a much larger clone is one base away. J is TRBJ1-2 and V is TRBV12-3 or TRBV12-4; D is uncertain. Trimming removed 5 bases from V and 2 bases from J, with 15 bases in between. This CDR3 is built from 15 residues. The CDR3 nucleotides are TGTGCCAGCAGTCTGGCGGGCGCGATCAACTATGGCTACACCTTC. This translates into CASSLAGAINYGYTF.

A word on this clonotype: A much larger clone lies a single base off, so this may be a read error. This chain connects TRBV28 to TRBJ2-3; 8 positions agree with TRBD2. Unmatched junction bases numbered 2, after V lost 9 bases and J lost 0 bases. The germline V gene has CDR1 MDHEN and CDR2 SYDVKM. The CDR3 length is 13 residues. The CDR3 coding sequence is TGTGCCAGTGGCGGGGGGAGCACAGATACGCAGTATTTT. It codes for CASGGGSTDTQYF.